This TCR beta chain derives from a study of identical twins. This clonotype has more than one count but fewer than ten. This CDR3 region has 12 residues. Trimming took off 3 bases at V and 4 bases at J, with 7 bases between the two ends. Germline values: CDR1 SGHKS, CDR2 YYEKEE (reference sequence). A universal primer site was incorporated via template switching, and the cDNA contained unique molecular identifiers. One entry per CDR3 protein results from TCRdb running MiXCR on the 5' RACE reads. Seen here are under 250,000 distinct CDR3 sequences, 9.4% observed once, and the top ten hold 5.1%. The sequenced sample was memory (CD45RO+) T cells sorted from blood. V gene TRBV5-5 combines with J gene TRBJ1-2; D gene unclear. This receptor was obtained from a woman aged 18-29 years in good health. The CDR3 DNA reads as TGTGCCAGCAGCTCAGCGTTCTATGGCTACACCTTC. It yields the protein CASSSAFYGYTF. The full variable domain, its missing parts supplied by reference TRBV5-5 and TRBJ1-2, is DAGVTQSPTHLIKTRGQQVTLRCSPISGHKSVSWYQQVLGQGPQFIFQYYEKEERGRGNFPDRFSARQFPNYSSELNVNALLLGDSALYLCASSSAFYGYTFGSGTRLTVV.